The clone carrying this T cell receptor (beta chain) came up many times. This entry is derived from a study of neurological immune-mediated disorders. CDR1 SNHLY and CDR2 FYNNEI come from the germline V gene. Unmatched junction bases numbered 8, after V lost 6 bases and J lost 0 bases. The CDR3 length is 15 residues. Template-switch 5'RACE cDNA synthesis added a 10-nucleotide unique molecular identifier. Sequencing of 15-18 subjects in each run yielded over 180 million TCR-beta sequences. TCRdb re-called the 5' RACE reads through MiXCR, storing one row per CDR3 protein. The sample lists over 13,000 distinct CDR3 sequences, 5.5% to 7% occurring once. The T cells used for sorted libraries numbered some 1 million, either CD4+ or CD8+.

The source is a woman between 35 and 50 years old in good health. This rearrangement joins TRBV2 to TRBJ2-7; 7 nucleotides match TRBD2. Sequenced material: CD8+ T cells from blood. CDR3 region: CASRPGGTHSYEQYF. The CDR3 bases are TGTGCCAGCAGACCCGGGGGGACGCACTCCTACGAGCAGTACTTC.